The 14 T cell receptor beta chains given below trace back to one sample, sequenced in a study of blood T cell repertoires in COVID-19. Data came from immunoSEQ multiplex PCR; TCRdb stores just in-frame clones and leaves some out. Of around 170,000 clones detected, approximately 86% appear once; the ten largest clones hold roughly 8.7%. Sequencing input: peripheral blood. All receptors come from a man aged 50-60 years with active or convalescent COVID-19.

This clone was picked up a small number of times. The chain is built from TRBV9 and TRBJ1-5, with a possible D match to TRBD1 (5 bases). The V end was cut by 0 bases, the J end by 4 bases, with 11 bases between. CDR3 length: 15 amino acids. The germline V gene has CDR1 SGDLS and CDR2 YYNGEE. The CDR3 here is CASSVADTLNQPQHF. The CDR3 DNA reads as TGTGCCAGCAGCGTAGCGGACACACTAAATCAGCCCCAGCATTTT.

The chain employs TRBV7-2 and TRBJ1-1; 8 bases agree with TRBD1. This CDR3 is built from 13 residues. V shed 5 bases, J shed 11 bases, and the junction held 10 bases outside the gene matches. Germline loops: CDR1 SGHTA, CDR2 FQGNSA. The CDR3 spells CASSPGQAYSAFF. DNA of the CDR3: TGTGCCAGCAGCCCGGGACAGGCTTATTCTGCTTTCTTT.

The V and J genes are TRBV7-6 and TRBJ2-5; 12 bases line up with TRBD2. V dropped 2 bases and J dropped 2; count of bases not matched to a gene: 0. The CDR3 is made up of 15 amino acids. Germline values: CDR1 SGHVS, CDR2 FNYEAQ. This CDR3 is CASSLLAGGQETQYF. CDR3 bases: TGTGCCAGCAGCTTACTAGCGGGAGGGCAAGAGACCCAGTACTTC.

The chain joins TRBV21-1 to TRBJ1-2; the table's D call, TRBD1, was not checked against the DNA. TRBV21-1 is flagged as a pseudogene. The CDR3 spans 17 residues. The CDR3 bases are TGTGCCAGCAGCAAATTTGGGGTGGACAGGGTTAACTATGGCTACACCTTC. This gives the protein CASSKFGVDRVNYGYTF.

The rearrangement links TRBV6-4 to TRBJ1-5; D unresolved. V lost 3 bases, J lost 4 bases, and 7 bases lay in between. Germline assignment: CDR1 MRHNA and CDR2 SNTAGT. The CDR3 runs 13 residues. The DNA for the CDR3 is TGTGCCAGCAGTGAGCAGTTAAATCAGCCCCAGCATTTT. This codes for CASSEQLNQPQHF.

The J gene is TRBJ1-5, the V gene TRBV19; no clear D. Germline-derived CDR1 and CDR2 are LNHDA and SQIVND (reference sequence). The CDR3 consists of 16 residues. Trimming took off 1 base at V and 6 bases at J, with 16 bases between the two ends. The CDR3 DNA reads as TGTGCCAGTAGTATAGGGAGCTCCCCTGCGGCTCAGCCCCAGCATTTT. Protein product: CASSIGSSPAAQPQHF.

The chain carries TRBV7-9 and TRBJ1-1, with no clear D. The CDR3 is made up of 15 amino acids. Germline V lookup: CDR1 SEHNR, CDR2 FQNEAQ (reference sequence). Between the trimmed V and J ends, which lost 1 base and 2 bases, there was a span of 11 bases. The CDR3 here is CASSLDVLSNTEAFF. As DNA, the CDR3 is TGTGCCAGCAGCTTAGATGTCCTATCCAACACTGAAGCTTTCTTT.

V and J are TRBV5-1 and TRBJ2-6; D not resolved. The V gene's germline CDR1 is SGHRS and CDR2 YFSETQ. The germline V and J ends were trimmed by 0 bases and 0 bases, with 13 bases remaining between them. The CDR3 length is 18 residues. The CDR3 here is CASSLGRIGYSGANVLTF. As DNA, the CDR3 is TGCGCCAGCAGCTTGGGGCGGATCGGATACTCTGGGGCCAACGTCCTGACTTTC.

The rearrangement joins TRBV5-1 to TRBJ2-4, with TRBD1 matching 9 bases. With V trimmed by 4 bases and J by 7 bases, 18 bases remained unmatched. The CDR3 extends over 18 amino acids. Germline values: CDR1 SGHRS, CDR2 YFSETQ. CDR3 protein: CASSKLGTPGQGINIQYF. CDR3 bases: TGCGCCAGCAGCAAACTGGGGACTCCGGGACAGGGAATCAACATTCAGTACTTC.

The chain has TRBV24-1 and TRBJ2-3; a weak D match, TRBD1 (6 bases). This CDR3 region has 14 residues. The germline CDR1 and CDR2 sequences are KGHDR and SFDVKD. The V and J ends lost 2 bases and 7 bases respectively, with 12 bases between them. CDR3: CATSDWKGVNTQYF. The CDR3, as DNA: TGTGCCACCAGTGATTGGAAGGGGGTCAATACGCAGTATTTT.

The CDR3 sequence is CASSLARSAVGGELFF. The DNA of the CDR3 is TGTGCCAGCAGCTTAGCGCGTTCAGCGGTAGGCGGGGAGCTGTTTTTT. This chain joins TRBV7-2 and TRBJ2-2; D may be TRBD2 (5 bases). Germline V gene data show CDR1 as SGHTA and CDR2 as FQGNSA. V was cut by 0 bases and J by 7 bases, with 15 bases left in between. The CDR3 totals 16 residues.

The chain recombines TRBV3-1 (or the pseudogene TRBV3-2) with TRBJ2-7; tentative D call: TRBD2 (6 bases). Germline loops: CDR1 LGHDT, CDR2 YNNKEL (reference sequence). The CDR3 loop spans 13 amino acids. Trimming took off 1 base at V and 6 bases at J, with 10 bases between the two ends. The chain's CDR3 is CASSQVTSREQYF. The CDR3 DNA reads TGTGCCAGCAGCCAAGTGACTAGTCGCGAGCAGTACTTC.

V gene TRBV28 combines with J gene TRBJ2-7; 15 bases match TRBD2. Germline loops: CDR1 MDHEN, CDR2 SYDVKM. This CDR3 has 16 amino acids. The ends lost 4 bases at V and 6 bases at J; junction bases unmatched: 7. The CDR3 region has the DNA TGTGCCAGCAGTTACGGGACTAGCGGGAGGTTGCTCGAGCAGTACTTC. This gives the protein CASSYGTSGRLLEQYF. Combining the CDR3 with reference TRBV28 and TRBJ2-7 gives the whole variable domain DVKVTQSSRYLVKRTGEKVFLECVQDMDHENMFWYRQDPGLGLRLIYFSYDVKMKEKGDIPEGYSVSREKKERFSLILESASTNQTSMYLCASSYGTSGRLLEQYFGPGTRLTVT.

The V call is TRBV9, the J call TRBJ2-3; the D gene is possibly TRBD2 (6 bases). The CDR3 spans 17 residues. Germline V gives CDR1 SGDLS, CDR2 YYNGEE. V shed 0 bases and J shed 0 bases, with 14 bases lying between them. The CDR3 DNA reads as TGTGCCAGCAGCGTAGAGGGGACTGGGGGAAGCACAGATACGCAGTATTTT. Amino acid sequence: CASSVEGTGGSTDTQYF.